The 21 T cell receptor beta chains in this list originate from one sample, sequenced in a study of blood T cell repertoires in COVID-19 (dated by TCRdb to the early 2020s). The library was obtained by the immunoSEQ multiplex PCR assay. As stored in TCRdb, this immuneACCESS dataset retains in-frame rearrangements with V and J assigned. A fraction of the clones does not appear; measured against another copy, unresolved V genes explain less than half of the discrepancy, and the remainder lacks a known reason. This sample gives a few hundred thousand clones in total; 84% of them show up just once. Around 5.5% of the sample comes from the top ten. Sequencing was carried out using peripheral blood. These receptors all come from a woman between 55 and 75 years old who had recovered from COVID-19.

This clone was counted only a few times. The chain couples TRBV19 to TRBJ1-1, with 9 bases matching TRBD1. There are 12 residues in the CDR3. With V trimmed by 11 bases and J by 3 bases, 4 bases remained unmatched. Germline lookup yields CDR1 LNHDA and CDR2 SQIVND (reference sequence). This CDR3 reads CASRDRDTEAFF. CDR3 nucleotides: TGTGCCTCCCGGGACAGGGACACTGAAGCTTTCTTT.

This sequence joins TRBV30 and TRBJ2-2; 7 bases match TRBD1. CDR1 is GTSNPN and CDR2 is SVGIG in the germline V gene (reference sequence). V lost 8 bases to trimming and J lost 1 base; unmatched junction nucleotides: 10. This CDR3 comprises 15 residues. The CDR3 DNA reads TGTGCCACCACGCCGGGACAGTTGAACACCGGGGAGCTGTTTTTT. Amino acids: CATTPGQLNTGELFF. The full variable domain, in which reference TRBV30 and TRBJ2-2 provide the parts outside the CDR3, is SQTIHQWPATLVQPVGSPLSLECTVEGTSNPNLYWYRQAAGRGLQLLFYSVGIGQISSEVPQNLSASRPQDRQFILSSKKLLLSDSGFYLCATTPGQLNTGELFFGEGSRLTVL.

This rearrangement joins TRBV30 to TRBJ1-3; D unresolved. This CDR3 has 13 residues. Germline V lookup: CDR1 GTSNPN, CDR2 SVGIG (reference sequence). Trimming took off 4 bases at V and 2 bases at J, with 9 bases between the two ends. CDR3 nucleotides: TGTGCCTGGAAGAGGAAAGCTGGAAACACCATATATTTT. Its translation is CAWKRKAGNTIYF.

The chain is built from TRBV9 and TRBJ2-5; 10 bases align to TRBD2. Trimming removed 4 bases from V and 7 bases from J; junction bases left unmatched: 4. This CDR3 comprises 13 residues. Germline values: CDR1 SGDLS, CDR2 YYNGEE. DNA for the CDR3: TGTGCCAGCAGCATTCGACTAGCGGGGACCCAGTACTTC. Its translation: CASSIRLAGTQYF.

J is TRBJ2-1 and V is TRBV29-1, with D perhaps matching TRBD2 (5 bases). Trimming cost V 5 bases and J 8 bases, with 16 bases left between them. The germline V gene has CDR1 SQVTM and CDR2 ANQGSEA. This CDR3 region has 13 residues. In DNA, the CDR3 is TGCAGCGTTAAACTTACCCCCGGGGATGAGCAGTTCTTC. It encodes CSVKLTPGDEQFF.

This clone has more than one count but fewer than ten. The CDR3 DNA follows: TGTGCCAGCAGCTTACAGGGGGGCAACTATGGCTACACCTTC. Protein sequence: CASSLQGGNYGYTF. V and J are TRBV7-8 and TRBJ1-2; 7 nucleotides agree with TRBD1. After removal of 2 bases from V and 2 bases from J, the junction contained 2 bases not matched to a gene. This CDR3 has 14 residues. The germline V gene has CDR1 SGHVS and CDR2 FQNEAQ.

The chain combines TRBV7-9 with TRBJ1-3; 10 bases are shared with TRBD1. Trimming removed 1 base from V and 1 base from J; junction bases left unmatched: 1. The CDR3 spans 16 residues. CDR1 and CDR2 from the germline V gene are SEHNR and FQNEAQ (reference sequence). CDR3 nucleotides: TGTGCCAGCAGCTTAGGGACAGGGGGTTCTGGAAACACCATATATTTT. Translated, it gives CASSLGTGGSGNTIYF.

The chain uses TRBV5-1 and TRBJ1-1, with 7 bases fitting TRBD1. Germline loops: CDR1 SGHRS, CDR2 YFSETQ. CDR3 length: 15 residues. Losses at the gene ends were 3 bases for V and 0 bases for J; bases not matched to a gene: 5. The CDR3 loop reads CASSWDSPMNTEAFF. The CDR3 nucleotides read TGCGCCAGCAGCTGGGACAGCCCGATGAACACTGAAGCTTTCTTT.

The chain's CDR3 is CASSRRADAYGYTF. CDR3 nucleotides: TGTGCCAGCAGCCGGAGGGCCGACGCATATGGCTACACCTTC. The genes are TRBV2 and TRBJ1-2; no clear D gene. The germline V and J ends were trimmed by 6 bases and 5 bases, with 16 bases remaining between them. The CDR3 loop spans 14 amino acids. In germline, CDR1 is SNHLY, CDR2 FYNNEI.

J is TRBJ1-1 and V is TRBV30, with 7 bases that match TRBD1. CDR3 length: 15 amino acids. The V and J ends lost 4 bases and 1 base, in that order; junction bases with no gene match: 9. Germline V gene sequence: CDR1 GTSNPN, CDR2 SVGIG (reference sequence). In nucleotides, the CDR3 is TGTGCCTGGACGTTACCCCGACAGGGGAACACTGAAGCTTTCTTT. It encodes CAWTLPRQGNTEAFF. Based on the CDR3 plus reference TRBV30 and TRBJ1-1, the full variable domain is SQTIHQWPATLVQPVGSPLSLECTVEGTSNPNLYWYRQAAGRGLQLLFYSVGIGQISSEVPQNLSASRPQDRQFILSSKKLLLSDSGFYLCAWTLPRQGNTEAFFGQGTRLTVV.

The chain links TRBV6-2 or TRBV6-3 to TRBJ1-5, with 7 bases matching TRBD1. Germline CDR1 MNHEY, CDR2 SVGEGT. The ends lost 5 bases at V and 6 bases at J; junction bases unmatched: 13. The CDR3 length is 16 residues. CDR3 region: CASSAPYRGGGQPQHF. The CDR3 nucleotides are TGTGCCAGCAGTGCGCCCTACAGGGGCGGAGGTCAGCCCCAGCATTTT.

The chain carries TRBV5-1 and TRBJ2-1; 7 bases fit TRBD2. The germline CDR1 and CDR2 sequences are SGHRS and YFSETQ. This CDR3 is 15 amino acids long. Trimming cost V 4 bases and J 3 bases; bases outside gene matches: 7. In DNA form, the CDR3 reads TGCGCCAGCAGCGGGAGGGCGGGCGGCTACAATGAGCAGTTCTTC. Translating it yields CASSGRAGGYNEQFF.

This clone was seen many times. V and J are TRBV28 and TRBJ1-6; D remains unclear. The V and J ends lost 5 bases and 9 bases respectively, with 8 bases between them. CDR1 is MDHEN and CDR2 is SYDVKM in the germline V gene. The CDR3 extends over 12 amino acids. The CDR3 spells CASSMTLSPLHF. Here the CDR3 DNA reads TGTGCCAGCAGTATGACTCTTTCACCCCTCCACTTT.

The CDR3 loop is CASSVSSGQEQYF. Here the CDR3 DNA reads TGTGCCAGCAGCGTATCCAGTGGGCAGGAGCAGTACTTC. The gene calls are TRBV9 and TRBJ2-7; unclear D gene. From germline, CDR1 is SGDLS and CDR2 YYNGEE. The CDR3 has 13 residues. V lost 1 base to trimming and J lost 7 bases, with 12 bases between them.

This rearrangement joins TRBV30 to TRBJ1-6; D is possibly TRBD1 (5 bases). The germline gives CDR1 GTSNPN, CDR2 SVGIG (reference sequence). The CDR3 is 13 residues long. Trimming removed 3 bases at V and 10 bases at J, with 13 bases between. CDR3 loop: CAWRAQGGSPLHF. The CDR3, as DNA: TGTGCCTGGAGGGCCCAGGGAGGGTCACCCCTCCACTTT.

This sequence joins TRBV5-6 and TRBJ2-1, with 11 bases lining up with TRBD2. Germline-derived CDR1 and CDR2 are SGHDT and YYEEEE. The CDR3 contains 17 residues. The trim removed 5 bases at V and 1 base at J, leaving 8 bases unmatched. The CDR3 DNA sequence: TGTGCCAGCAGTTCGCTAGCGGGGGGCACTTCCTACAATGAGCAGTTCTTC. It is translated as CASSSLAGGTSYNEQFF.

The chain combines TRBV19 with TRBJ1-1; TRBD1 aligns across 9 bases. The CDR3 extends over 16 amino acids. V lost 5 bases, J lost 5 bases, and 12 bases stayed unmatched. Germline V gives CDR1 LNHDA, CDR2 SQIVND (reference sequence). In nucleotides, the CDR3 is TGTGCCAGTAGTCCGGGGACAGGGTGGGGGGAGACTGAAGCTTTCTTT. It specifies CASSPGTGWGETEAFF.

This clone was detected only once. The chain joins TRBV13 to TRBJ2-2; 11 nucleotides agree with TRBD2. Germline CDR1 PRHDT, CDR2 FYEKMQ (reference sequence). J gave up 2 bases and V 3 bases, and 8 bases lay outside the gene matches. This CDR3 comprises 18 residues. CDR3 sequence (DNA): TGTGCCAGCAGCTTGCTGACTAGCGGGGTAGAAAACACCGGGGAGCTGTTTTTT. Encoded protein: CASSLLTSGVENTGELFF.

This clone is a singleton in its sample. Here the CDR3 reads CASSPRGLTYEQYF. DNA for the CDR3: TGTGCCAGCTCACCACGGGGCCTCACCTACGAGCAGTACTTC. The chain combines TRBV18 with TRBJ2-7, with a tentative D call TRBD1 (5 bases). Per the germline V gene, CDR1 is KGHSH and CDR2 is LQKENI. The length of the CDR3 is 14 residues. Deletions cut 1 base from V and 2 bases from J, with 9 bases between.

This chain links TRBV5-6 with TRBJ2-7; no firm D call. V was cut by 6 bases and J by 3 bases, with 16 bases left in between. The germline gives CDR1 SGHDT, CDR2 YYEEEE. The CDR3 is 14 amino acids. This CDR3 is CASTQGGANYEQYF. CDR3 nucleotide sequence: TGTGCCAGCACCCAAGGTGGAGCAAACTACGAGCAGTACTTC. The full variable domain, with the rest looked up from reference TRBV5-6 and TRBJ2-7, is DAGVTQSPTHLIKTRGQQVTLRCSPKSGHDTVSWYQQALGQGPQFIFQYYEEEERQRGNFPDRFSGHQFPNYSSELNVNALLLGDSALYLCASTQGGANYEQYFGPGTRLTVT.

J is TRBJ1-5 and V is TRBV7-2, with no clear D. Germline V gene lookup returns CDR1 SGHTA and CDR2 FQGNSA. Trimming pared 1 base from V and 6 bases from J, leaving 7 bases between. This CDR3 region has 13 residues. The CDR3 is CASSLGMAQPQHF. The CDR3 DNA sequence: TGTGCCAGCAGCTTAGGAATGGCTCAGCCCCAGCATTTT.